The clone carrying this T cell receptor beta chain is a singleton in its sample. TCRdb's copy holds only in-frame clones and misses some; the assay was immunoSEQ multiplex PCR. The sample carries roughly 90,000 clones, almost 90% recorded once. This entry comes from a study of radiotherapy plus CTLA-4 blockade in lung cancer. Overall study: Among all patients, around 19% showed objective responses, while 30% to 40% had disease control.

Focal radiation and CTLA-4 blockade (ipilimumab) were tested in chemo-refractory metastatic non-small-cell lung cancer patients. Germline V gives CDR1 SGHRS, CDR2 YFSETQ. The CDR3 extends over 14 amino acids. Trimming took off 0 bases at V and 5 bases at J, with 9 bases between the two ends. The source is a human donor with non-small cell lung cancer that progressed on radiotherapy plus ipilimumab. Sample: peripheral blood, taken from a patient treated with radiotherapy plus ipilimumab. The chain recombines TRBV5-1 with TRBJ2-4, with D possibly TRBD1 on 5 matching bases. The CDR3 sequence is CASSLAGSENIQYF. CDR3 sequence (DNA): TGCGCCAGCAGCTTGGCAGGGTCTGAAAACATTCAGTACTTC.